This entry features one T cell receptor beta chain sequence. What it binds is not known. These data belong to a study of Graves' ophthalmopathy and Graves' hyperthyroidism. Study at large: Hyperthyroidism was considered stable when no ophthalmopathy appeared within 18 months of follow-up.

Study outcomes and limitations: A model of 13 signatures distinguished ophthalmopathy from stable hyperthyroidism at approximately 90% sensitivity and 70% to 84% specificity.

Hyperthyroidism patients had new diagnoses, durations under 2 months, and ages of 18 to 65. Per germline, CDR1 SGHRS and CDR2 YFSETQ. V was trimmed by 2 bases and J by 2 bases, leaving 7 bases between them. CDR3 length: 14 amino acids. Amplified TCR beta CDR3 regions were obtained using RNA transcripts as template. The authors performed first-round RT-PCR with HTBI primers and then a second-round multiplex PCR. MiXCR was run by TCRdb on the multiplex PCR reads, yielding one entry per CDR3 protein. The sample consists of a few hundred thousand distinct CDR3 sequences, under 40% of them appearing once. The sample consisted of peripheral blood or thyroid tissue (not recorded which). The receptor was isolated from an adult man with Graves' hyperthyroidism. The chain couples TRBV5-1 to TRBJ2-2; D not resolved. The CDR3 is CASSFGRNTGELFF. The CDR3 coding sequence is TGCGCCAGCAGCTTTGGCAGAAACACCGGGGAGCTGTTTTTT.